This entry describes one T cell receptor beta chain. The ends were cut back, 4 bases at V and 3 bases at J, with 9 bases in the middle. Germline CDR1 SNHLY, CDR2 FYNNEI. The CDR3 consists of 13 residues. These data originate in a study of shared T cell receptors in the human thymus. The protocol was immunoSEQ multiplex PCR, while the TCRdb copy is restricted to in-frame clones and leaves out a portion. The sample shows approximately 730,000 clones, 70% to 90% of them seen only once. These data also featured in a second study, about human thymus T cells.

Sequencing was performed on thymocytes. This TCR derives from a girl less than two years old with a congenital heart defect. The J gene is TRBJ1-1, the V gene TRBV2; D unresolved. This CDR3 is CASSGGSDTEAFF. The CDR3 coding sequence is TGTGCCAGCAGTGGAGGGTCAGACACTGAAGCTTTCTTT.